A single sample is the source of the 18 T cell receptor beta chains below, sequenced in a study of T-cell memory formation after mild COVID-19. TCRdb recomputed calls from the 5' RACE reads with MiXCR, one row per CDR3 protein. The table has 250,000 to 400,000 distinct CDR3 sequences, roughly an eighth seen once. Material for sequencing was PBMCs or a T cell subset sorted from them (not recorded which). The receptors were gathered from a man between 18 and 35 years old who had mild COVID-19 (a few samples of this study predate the infection). Cell type and time point are not known.

This chain uses TRBV28 with TRBJ2-7, with D possibly TRBD1 on 6 matching bases. CDR1 and CDR2 from the germline V gene are MDHEN and SYDVKM. This CDR3 is 14 amino acids long. CDR3 in amino acids: CASSLRDTSSEQYV. CDR3 coding DNA: TGTGCCAGCAGCCTGAGGGACACGTCCTCCGAGCAGTACGTC.

This clonotype has a handful of counts. The V and J genes are TRBV6-5 and TRBJ1-1, with D uncertain. V was cut by 0 bases and J by 6 bases, with 8 bases left in between. In germline, CDR1 is MNHEY, CDR2 SVGAGI. This CDR3 spans 13 amino acids. CDR3 protein: CASSYSWGAEAFF. For the CDR3, the DNA is TGTGCCAGCAGTTACTCGTGGGGAGCTGAAGCTTTCTTT.

This clonotype was counted a few times. The V call is TRBV6-5, the J call TRBJ1-1, with 10 bases identical to TRBD1. The CDR3 is made up of 12 amino acids. The ends lost 6 bases at V and 10 bases at J; junction bases unmatched: 5. Per the germline V gene, CDR1 is MNHEY and CDR2 is SVGAGI. Here the CDR3 DNA reads TGTGCCAGCAGAAACCGGGACAGGGGAGCTTTCTTT. Translation gives CASRNRDRGAFF.

The rearrangement joins TRBV5-1 to TRBJ1-1, with TRBD1 as a possible D gene (5 bases). The CDR3 sequence is 17 residues long. Trimming pared 5 bases from V and 1 base from J, leaving 21 bases between. Germline V gene sequence: CDR1 SGHRS, CDR2 YFSETQ. In nucleotides, the CDR3 is TGCGCCAGCAGTCGGGGCAGGTTAGGGCCGGGGAACACTGAAGCTTTCTTT. It is translated as CASSRGRLGPGNTEAFF.

This chain uses TRBV19 with TRBJ1-1; no firm D call. Trimming left V 3 bases short and J 10 bases short, with 6 bases between. CDR1 and CDR2 from the germline V gene are LNHDA and SQIVND (reference sequence). The CDR3 sequence is 10 residues long. CDR3: CASSMGRAFF. DNA for the CDR3: TGTGCCAGTAGTATGGGGAGAGCTTTCTTT.

V usage is TRBV29-1 and J usage is TRBJ1-1; D ambiguous. The V gene's germline CDR1 is SQVTM and CDR2 ANQGSEA. The CDR3 covers 14 residues. Trimming left V 5 bases short and J 3 bases short, with 16 bases between. This CDR3 is CSVCPRVGHTEAFF. The DNA of the CDR3 is TGCAGCGTTTGCCCCCGGGTAGGACACACTGAAGCTTTCTTT.

This clonotype was observed a handful of times. The chain has TRBV10-2 and TRBJ2-5, with D possibly TRBD1 on 6 matching bases. V gave up 6 bases and J gave up 3 bases, with 11 bases separating them. Germline CDR1 is WSHSY and CDR2 is SAAADI. The CDR3 has 13 residues. The CDR3 spells CASSRDTEETQYF. The CDR3 DNA is TGCGCCAGCAGCCGGGACACAGAAGAGACCCAGTACTTC.

This clonotype was observed a handful of times. The V call is TRBV4-3, the J call TRBJ2-3; weak D call: TRBD1 (5 bases). This CDR3 contains 15 residues. Trimming pared 0 bases from V and 6 bases from J, leaving 13 bases between. Germline V gene lookup returns CDR1 LGHNA and CDR2 YSLEER. The CDR3 loop reads CASSQDRSSGDTQYF. In nucleotides, the CDR3 is TGCGCCAGCAGCCAAGATCGGAGCTCAGGGGATACGCAGTATTTT.

The sample holds many counts of this clonotype. V gene TRBV7-9 combines with J gene TRBJ2-7, with a weak D call TRBD2 (6 bases). CDR3 size: 15 residues. Germline-derived CDR1 and CDR2 are SEHNR and FQNEAQ (reference sequence). Trimming pared 1 base from V and 2 bases from J, leaving 12 bases between. The CDR3, as DNA: TGTGCCAGCAGCTTAGTCCACGGGACTCCCTACGAGCAGTACTTC. This translates into CASSLVHGTPYEQYF.

DNA of the CDR3: TGTGCCAGCAGCCCCGGGACTAGCGGGGGGGCTGACCAAGAGACCCAGTACTTC. Translation: CASSPGTSGGADQETQYF. The chain is built from TRBV7-2 and TRBJ2-5, with 16 bases fitting TRBD2. This CDR3 is built from 18 residues. The germline V gene encodes CDR1 SGHTA and CDR2 FQGNSA. The V and J ends lost 5 bases and 0 bases, in that order; junction bases with no gene match: 6.

In this sample, this clonotype turned up a few times. V and J are TRBV3-1 and TRBJ2-1; no definite D call. The CDR3 spans 13 residues. V lost 1 base and J 10 bases, leaving 11 bases between the germline ends. Germline assignment: CDR1 LGHDT and CDR2 YNNKEL (reference sequence). The DNA of the CDR3 is TGTGCCAGCAGCCAAGTGAAGTCCGGGGAGCAGTTCTTC. Its translation: CASSQVKSGEQFF.

The genes are TRBV12-3 or TRBV12-4 and TRBJ2-7; 11 bases line up with TRBD2. Trimming at V came to 5 bases and at J to 2 bases, leaving 5 bases not matched to a gene. The CDR3 loop spans 15 amino acids. CDR3 amino acids: CASSTTSGDTYEQYF. CDR3 nucleotides: TGTGCCAGCAGTACGACTAGCGGGGATACCTACGAGCAGTACTTC.

This clonotype was recorded a few times. The CDR3 bases are TGTGCCAGCTCACCTGGGGGTGACACTGAAGCTTTCTTT. Encoded protein: CASSPGGDTEAFF. The V call is TRBV18, the J call TRBJ1-1, with D perhaps matching TRBD1 (5 bases). V was cut by 3 bases and J by 3 bases, with 8 bases left in between. CDR3 length: 13 amino acids. Per the germline V gene, CDR1 is KGHSH and CDR2 is LQKENI.

The gene calls are TRBV5-1 and TRBJ1-2, with D unclear. The CDR3 spans 11 residues. The V gene lost 7 bases and the J gene lost 3 bases, with 7 bases spanning the gap. In germline, CDR1 is SGHRS, CDR2 YFSETQ. The CDR3 nucleotides read TGCGCCAGCGGCGAGGACTATGGCTACACCTTC. It is translated as CASGEDYGYTF.

This clonotype was picked up a small number of times. J is TRBJ2-3 and V is TRBV7-7, with D possibly TRBD2 on 6 matching bases. Germline V CDR1 and CDR2: SSHAT, FNYEAQ (reference sequence). The V gene lost 4 bases and the J gene lost 3 bases, with 14 bases spanning the gap. CDR3 length equals 15 residues. The CDR3 spells CASSSSPSETDTQYF. In nucleotides, the CDR3 is TGTGCCAGCAGCTCCTCGCCTAGCGAAACAGATACGCAGTATTTT.

The J gene is TRBJ2-3, the V gene TRBV11-2; TRBD1 matches 7 bases. After removal of 0 bases from V and 2 bases from J, the junction contained 5 bases not matched to a gene. The CDR3 contains 16 residues. The germline V gene has CDR1 SGHAT and CDR2 FQNNGV. This CDR3 is CASSLETGTDTDTQYF. DNA for the CDR3: TGTGCCAGCAGCTTAGAGACCGGGACAGACACAGATACGCAGTATTTT.

The sample holds a few counts of this clonotype. The chain links TRBV25-1 to TRBJ2-3; tentative D call: TRBD1 (6 bases). From germline, CDR1 is MGHDK and CDR2 SYGVNS. The CDR3 runs 15 residues. Trimming left V 1 base short and J 0 bases short, with 8 bases between. This CDR3 is CASSESQGSTDTQYF. CDR3 sequence (DNA): TGTGCCAGCAGTGAATCACAGGGTAGCACAGATACGCAGTATTTT.

This clonotype was detected many times. The gene calls are TRBV28 and TRBJ2-7; D not certain. Per the germline V gene, CDR1 is MDHEN and CDR2 is SYDVKM. The CDR3 consists of 11 residues. Trimming pared 4 bases from V and 3 bases from J, leaving 4 bases between. The CDR3 is CASSSFYEQYV. CDR3 DNA: TGTGCCAGCAGTTCATTCTACGAGCAGTACGTC.